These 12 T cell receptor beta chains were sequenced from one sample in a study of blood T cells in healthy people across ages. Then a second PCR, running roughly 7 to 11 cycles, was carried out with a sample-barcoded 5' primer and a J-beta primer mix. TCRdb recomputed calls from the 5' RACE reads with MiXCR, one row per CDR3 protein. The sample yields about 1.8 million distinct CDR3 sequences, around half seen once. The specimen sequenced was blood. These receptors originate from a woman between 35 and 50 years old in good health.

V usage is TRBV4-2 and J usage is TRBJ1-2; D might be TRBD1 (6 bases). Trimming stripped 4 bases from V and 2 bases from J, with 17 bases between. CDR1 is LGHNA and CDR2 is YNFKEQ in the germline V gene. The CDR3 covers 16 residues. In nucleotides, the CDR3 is TGTGCCAGCAGCCGGGACAACTTGCTTAGAAACTATGGCTACACCTTC. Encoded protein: CASSRDNLLRNYGYTF.

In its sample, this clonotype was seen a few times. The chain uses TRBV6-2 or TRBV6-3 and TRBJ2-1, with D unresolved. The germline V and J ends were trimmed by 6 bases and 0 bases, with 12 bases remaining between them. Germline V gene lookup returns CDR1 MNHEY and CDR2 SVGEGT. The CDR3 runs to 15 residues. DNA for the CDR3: TGTGCCAGCAGACCCGGCCCCGGCTCCTACAATGAGCAGTTCTTC. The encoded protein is CASRPGPGSYNEQFF.

CDR3: CASSLEPYTGELFF. In DNA, the CDR3 is TGTGCCAGCAGCCTGGAGCCGTACACCGGGGAGCTGTTTTTT. The rearrangement joins TRBV7-2 to TRBJ2-2; D is unresolved. This CDR3 contains 14 residues. V was shortened by 5 bases and J by 3 bases, with 10 bases between the two germline ends. The germline V gene has CDR1 SGHTA and CDR2 FQGNSA.

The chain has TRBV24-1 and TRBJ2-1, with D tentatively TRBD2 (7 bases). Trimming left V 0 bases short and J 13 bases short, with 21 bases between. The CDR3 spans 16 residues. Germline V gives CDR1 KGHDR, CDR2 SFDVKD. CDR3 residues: CATSDLPGIGGGTQFF. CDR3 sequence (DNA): TGTGCCACCAGTGATTTGCCAGGAATAGGGGGGGGGACCCAGTTCTTC.

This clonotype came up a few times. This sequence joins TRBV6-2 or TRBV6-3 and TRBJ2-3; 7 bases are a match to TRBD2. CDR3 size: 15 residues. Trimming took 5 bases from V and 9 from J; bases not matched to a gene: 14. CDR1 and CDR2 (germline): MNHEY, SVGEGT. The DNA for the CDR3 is TGTGCCAGCAGTGACCTGCGGGGGAAGGAAGACACGCAGTATTTT. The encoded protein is CASSDLRGKEDTQYF.

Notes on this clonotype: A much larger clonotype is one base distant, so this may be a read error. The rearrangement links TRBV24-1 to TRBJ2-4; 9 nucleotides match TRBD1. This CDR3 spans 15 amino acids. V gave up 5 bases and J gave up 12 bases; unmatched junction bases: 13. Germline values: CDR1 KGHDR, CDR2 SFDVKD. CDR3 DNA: TGTGCCACCAGTGTTGGTGGGACAGGGTTTGACACTCAGTACTTC. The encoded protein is CATSVGGTGFDTQYF.

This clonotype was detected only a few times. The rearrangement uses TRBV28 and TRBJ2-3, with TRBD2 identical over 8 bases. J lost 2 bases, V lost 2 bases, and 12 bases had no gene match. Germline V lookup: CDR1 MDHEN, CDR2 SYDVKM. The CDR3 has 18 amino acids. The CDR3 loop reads CASSLRPIAGRYTDTQYF. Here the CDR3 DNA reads TGTGCCAGCAGTTTACGACCAATAGCGGGGCGCTACACAGATACGCAGTATTTT.

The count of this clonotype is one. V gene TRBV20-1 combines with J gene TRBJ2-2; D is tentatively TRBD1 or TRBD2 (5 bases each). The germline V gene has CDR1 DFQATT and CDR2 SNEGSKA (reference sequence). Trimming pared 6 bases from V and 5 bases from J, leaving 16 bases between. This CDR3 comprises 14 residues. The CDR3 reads CSARARGRTGELFF. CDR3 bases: TGCAGTGCCCGGGCGAGGGGCAGAACCGGGGAGCTGTTTTTT.

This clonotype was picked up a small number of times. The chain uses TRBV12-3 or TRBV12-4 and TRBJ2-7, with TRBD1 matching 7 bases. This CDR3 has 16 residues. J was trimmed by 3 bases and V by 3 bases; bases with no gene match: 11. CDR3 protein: CASSFTWTGQNYEQYF. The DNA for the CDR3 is TGTGCCAGCAGTTTTACCTGGACAGGCCAGAACTACGAGCAGTACTTC.

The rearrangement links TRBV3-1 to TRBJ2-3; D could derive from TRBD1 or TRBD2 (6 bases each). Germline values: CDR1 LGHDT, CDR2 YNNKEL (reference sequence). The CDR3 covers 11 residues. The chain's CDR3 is CAWGAGDTQYF. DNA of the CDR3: TGTGCTTGGGGGGCCGGAGATACGCAGTATTTT.

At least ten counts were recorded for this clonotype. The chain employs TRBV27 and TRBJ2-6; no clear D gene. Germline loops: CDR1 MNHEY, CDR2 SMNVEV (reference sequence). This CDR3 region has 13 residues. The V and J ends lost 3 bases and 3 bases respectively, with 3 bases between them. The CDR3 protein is CASSFFGANVLTF. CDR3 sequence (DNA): TGTGCCAGCAGTTTCTTTGGGGCCAACGTCCTGACTTTC.

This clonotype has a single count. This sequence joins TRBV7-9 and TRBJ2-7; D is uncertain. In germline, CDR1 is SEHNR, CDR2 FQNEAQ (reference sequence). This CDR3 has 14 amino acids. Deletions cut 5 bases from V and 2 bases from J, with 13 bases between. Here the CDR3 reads CASSPSTATYEQYF. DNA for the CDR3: TGTGCCAGCAGCCCCTCGACGGCCACCTACGAGCAGTACTTC. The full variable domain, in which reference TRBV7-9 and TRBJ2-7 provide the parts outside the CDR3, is DTGVSQNPRHKITKRGQNVTFRCDPISEHNRLYWYRQTLGQGPEFLTYFQNEAQLEKSRLLSDRFSAERPKGSFSTLEIQRTEQGDSAMYLCASSPSTATYEQYFGPGTRLTVT.